The entry below gives a single TCR beta chain sequence along with its context. The table lists this clonotype with a few counts. Its antigen remains unidentified. Base-call qualities are not available, and no considerably larger clone is one nucleotide away. The data stem from a study of glioma-infiltrating T cells (dated by TCRdb to 2016 to 2018). With regard to the full study: TCR alpha- and beta-chain repertoires were sequenced from glioma tissue, non-neoplastic brain tissue and matched peripheral blood mononuclear cells. To measure divergence between tissue and blood T-cell populations, each tissue-infiltrating repertoire was compared with the peripheral blood repertoire of the same patient. The paired cohort comprised three low-grade glioma patients, under 10 primary glioblastoma patients and three non-glioma patients contributing non-neoplastic brain tissue.

Study-level results and caveats: In non-neoplastic patients, VJ-independent divergence between tissue and blood fell below expectation, whereas in all gliomas, and especially in low-grade gliomas, the divergence rose above expectation. Very few CDR3 sequences were shared between tissue and blood, attributed to high CDR3 diversity and limited sampling. Group comparisons were based on small numbers of patients: three non-neoplastic, three low-grade glioma and roughly 8 glioblastoma patients.

TCR alpha and beta CDR3 regions were amplified with the iRepertoire nested amplicon-rescue multiplex PCR (arm-PCR) platform from RNA. The input for one-step reverse transcription and amplification was about 85-450 ng of tissue mRNA or PBMC total RNA. Following bead purification, Illumina adapters were added by a secondary multiplex PCR, and libraries between 200 and 400 bp were gel-purified. The libraries contained internal 6-nucleotide barcodes that were used for demultiplexing. The libraries were sequenced on an Illumina MiSeq using 2x220 or 2x250 nucleotide paired-end reads. On the authors' methods: Paired reads were merged with FLASH 1.2.11 and aligned to the GRCh37 human genome with BWA-MEM before extracting TRA and TRB reads. For V and J assignment, an IMGT-derived reference of cassette sequences and CDR3 motifs that included pseudogenes was used. Reads were translated in three frames, and productive CDR3s were defined as those with a C...FGXG motif and no stop codons. A clonotype was defined as a unique combination of a V-J cassette pair and a CDR3 amino acid sequence. Reads were filtered by Hamming distance, with the threshold set by the sequence error rate of each sample in mapped regions. TCRdb trimmed public reads at Q25 via fastp, called clones via MiXCR and kept in-frame beta chains. Each entry is one CDR3 protein sequence, shown with its most common DNA and genes. None of the V and J calls come from the authors' own analysis; TCRdb made them. The sample has some 110,000 distinct CDR3 sequences on record, roughly 24% of them singletons. The biggest ten clones account for about 16% of the sample.

The receptor was isolated from a human donor with low-grade glioma or glioblastoma, undergoing nonglioma brain surgery, or in good health (not recorded which). Input material: glioma tissue, nonneoplastic brain tissue, or PBMCs (not recorded which).

The DNA reads TGTGCCACCAGTGTTGGGGGGGGCAGCTTAGATACGCAGTATTTT. This codes for CATSVGGGSLDTQYF. The sequence links TRBV24-1 to TRBJ2-3; TRBD2 might be the D gene, on 7 matching bases. Cut back by 5 bases and 5 bases, the V and J ends lie 16 bases apart. The germline V gene encodes CDR1 KGHDR and CDR2 SFDVKD. The CDR3 runs 15 residues from the cysteine to the phenylalanine. Only the CDR3 DNA stays, 45 bases, in frame from base 1.